The entry below gives a single T cell receptor beta chain sequence along with its context. The antigen remains undetermined. CDR1 is MDHEN, CDR2 SYDVKM, per germline. Trimming pared 6 bases from V and 2 bases from J, leaving 16 bases between. This CDR3 contains 16 residues. During the collection period, no donor immune events like infections were recorded. TCRdb keeps only in-frame clones here, not all; method: immunoSEQ multiplex PCR. Here the sample spans about 83,000 clones, 89% being singletons. The data were taken from a study of identifying expanded T cells in peripheral blood. Study results and caveats: Over around two and four weeks, about 15 and 19 clones changed, versus 1.2 between replicates. Across healthy donors, higher total template counts meant significantly greater approximately 2-week count variance.

The chain has TRBV28 and TRBJ1-4; D unresolved. This sequence originates from a person aged 18-70 years in good health. The sample comprised blood. This CDR3 reads CASSPAYGYTNEKLFF. CDR3 coding DNA: TGTGCCAGCAGCCCAGCATACGGTTATACTAATGAAAAACTGTTTTTT.